These 21 T cell receptor beta chains originate from one sample sequenced in a study of multiple sclerosis patients with progressive multifocal leukoencephalopathy. The sample's time point: time of PML onset. The repertoire was sequenced with immunoSEQ multiplex PCR; TCRdb's copy has only in-frame clones and lacks some. Among 30,000 to 35,000 clones listed, about 88% were seen once. This specimen consisted of PBMCs, obtained from a patient treated with natalizumab. The receptors derive from a human donor with progressive multifocal leukoencephalopathy.

This chain uses TRBV27 with TRBJ2-7, with 10 bases identical to TRBD1. Trimming cost V 6 bases and J 6 bases; bases outside gene matches: 5. Germline V gives CDR1 MNHEY, CDR2 SMNVEV (reference sequence). This CDR3 is built from 13 residues. The CDR3 nucleotides are TGTGCCAGCAGGAGGACAGGGGGATCCGAGCAGTACTTC. Translation gives CASRRTGGSEQYF.

This sequence joins TRBV6-5 and TRBJ2-7, with 9 positions matching TRBD1. The ends lost 5 bases at V and 3 bases at J; junction bases unmatched: 2. The CDR3 is 13 residues long. CDR1 MNHEY and CDR2 SVGAGI come from the germline V gene. CDR3 bases: TGTGCCAGCAGTAAGGACAGGGGCTACGAGCAGTACTTC. Its translation is CASSKDRGYEQYF.

This clone was observed a handful of times. The gene calls are TRBV5-6 and TRBJ1-2, with a tentative D call TRBD1 (5 bases). Germline CDR1 SGHDT, CDR2 YYEEEE. Trimming stripped 2 bases from V and 4 bases from J, with 21 bases between. The CDR3 contains 17 residues. DNA for the CDR3: TGTGCCAGCAGCTTAGACGTCCGGGGCCGGTTAGGCTATGGCTACACCTTC. Encoded protein: CASSLDVRGRLGYGYTF.

The chain employs TRBV7-2 and TRBJ2-7, with unresolved D. CDR1 and CDR2 (germline): SGHTA, FQGNSA. Trimming pared 3 bases from V and 5 bases from J, leaving 8 bases between. The CDR3 length is 12 residues. The CDR3 sequence: CASSFKLHEQYF. The CDR3, as DNA: TGTGCCAGCAGCTTTAAACTGCACGAGCAGTACTTC. Combining the CDR3 with reference TRBV7-2 and TRBJ2-7 gives the whole variable domain GAGVSQSPSNKVTEKGKDVELRCDPISGHTALYWYRQSLGQGLEFLIYFQGNSAPDKSGLPSDRFSAERTGGSVSTLTIQRTQQEDSAVYLCASSFKLHEQYFGPGTRLTVT.

The chain uses TRBV27 and TRBJ1-2; possibly TRBD1 for D (5 bases). Trimming took 2 bases from V and 4 from J, leaving 17 bases between them. This CDR3 has 16 amino acids. CDR1 is MNHEY and CDR2 is SMNVEV in the germline V gene (reference sequence). CDR3 sequence reads: CASSLKWDREGYGYTF. CDR3 DNA sequence: TGTGCCAGCAGTTTAAAGTGGGACCGTGAAGGCTATGGCTACACCTTC.

This clone has just one count. The V call is TRBV18, the J call TRBJ2-3; no definite D call. Germline values: CDR1 KGHSH, CDR2 LQKENI. V shed 1 base and J shed 4 bases, with 6 bases lying between them. This CDR3 spans 13 amino acids. DNA for the CDR3: TGTGCCAGCTCACCACGCACAGCAGATACGCAGTATTTT. Translation: CASSPRTADTQYF.

The chain links TRBV4-1 to TRBJ1-2; D call uncertain. The V end was cut by 1 base, the J end by 4 bases, with 7 bases between. This CDR3 comprises 13 residues. Germline V CDR1 and CDR2: MGHRA, YSYEKL. In DNA, the CDR3 is TGCGCCAGCAGCCAAGTTTCTCGCTATGGCTACACCTTC. Translation gives CASSQVSRYGYTF.

CDR3 sequence (DNA): TGTGCCAGCAGCTTAGTTCCCGACAAACCCGGGGAGCTGTTTTTT. It specifies CASSLVPDKPGELFF. The chain is built from TRBV7-9 and TRBJ2-2; D ambiguous. V lost 1 base and J 6 bases, leaving 12 bases between the germline ends. Germline V gene sequence: CDR1 SEHNR, CDR2 FQNEAQ (reference sequence). This CDR3 is 15 amino acids long.

V gene TRBV28 combines with J gene TRBJ1-2; no definite D call. The CDR3 extends over 12 amino acids. The germline CDR1 and CDR2 sequences are MDHEN and SYDVKM. The V gene lost 3 bases and the J gene lost 7 bases, with 9 bases spanning the gap. Here the CDR3 DNA reads TGTGCCAGCAGTTTCGGGGTGGGTGGCTACACCTTC. Its translation is CASSFGVGGYTF.

The CDR3 nucleotides are TGTGCCAGCAGGCCTTCTGGCAATCAGCCCCAGCATTTT. Protein product: CASRPSGNQPQHF. The V and J genes are TRBV6-5 and TRBJ1-5; D remains unclear. The CDR3 loop spans 13 amino acids. Germline V gene lookup returns CDR1 MNHEY and CDR2 SVGAGI. V was shortened by 6 bases and J by 2 bases, with 8 bases between the two germline ends.

The chain is built from TRBV6-5 and TRBJ1-2; 9 bases map to TRBD1. CDR3 size: 15 residues. Germline loops: CDR1 MNHEY, CDR2 SVGAGI. V dropped 6 bases and J dropped 8; count of bases not matched to a gene: 13. CDR3 protein: CASSLVQQGAKGYTF. DNA of the CDR3: TGTGCCAGCAGCCTCGTACAACAGGGGGCGAAAGGCTACACCTTC.

The CDR3 DNA reads as TGTGCCAGCAGCGTAGGGGGCATTGATGAAAAACTGTTTTTT. Translation: CASSVGGIDEKLFF. The V gene is TRBV9, the J gene TRBJ1-4; the D gene is possibly TRBD1 (5 bases). The CDR3 is 14 residues long. Germline assignment: CDR1 SGDLS and CDR2 YYNGEE. V was pared by 0 bases and J by 6 bases, with 9 bases between.

This chain joins TRBV11-2 and TRBJ2-1; TRBD2 is a possible D gene (5 bases). Deletions cut 1 base from V and 7 bases from J, with 14 bases between. The CDR3 has 15 amino acids. Germline CDR1 is SGHAT and CDR2 is FQNNGV. In DNA form, the CDR3 reads TGTGCCAGCAGCTTAGGTGGGAGAGGTGGGAATGAGCAGTTCTTC. This codes for CASSLGGRGGNEQFF.

This chain connects TRBV7-9 to TRBJ1-1; 8 bases map to TRBD1. Germline assignment: CDR1 SEHNR and CDR2 FQNEAQ (reference sequence). V was clipped by 6 bases and J by 3 bases; unmatched bases: 6. This CDR3 comprises 14 residues. The CDR3: CASRPQGDDTEAFF. For the CDR3, the DNA is TGTGCCAGCAGGCCACAGGGGGATGACACTGAAGCTTTCTTT.

V gene TRBV28 combines with J gene TRBJ2-5, with 9 bases lining up with TRBD2. The J call may not be correct, given that the DNA end is closer to TRBJ2-7. The CDR3 totals 14 residues. Germline lookup yields CDR1 MDHEN and CDR2 SYDVKM. CDR3 residues: CASSLGTSFYEQYF. CDR3 coding DNA: TGTGCCAGCAGTTTAGGGACTAGCTTCTACGAGCAGTACTTC.

In its sample, this clone was seen a few times. The J gene is TRBJ2-2, the V gene TRBV6-5; 9 bases fit TRBD2. Germline V lookup: CDR1 MNHEY, CDR2 SVGAGI. The V segment lost 5 bases and the J segment 9 bases; nucleotides outside the gene matches: 7. The CDR3 loop spans 14 amino acids. The CDR3 loop reads CASSPTSGTRELFF. DNA for the CDR3: TGTGCCAGCAGTCCGACTAGCGGCACAAGGGAGCTGTTTTTT.

This chain uses TRBV5-1 with TRBJ2-7; no definite D call. This CDR3 region has 15 residues. Germline-derived CDR1 and CDR2 are SGHRS and YFSETQ. Trimming stripped 4 bases from V and 2 bases from J, with 16 bases between. The CDR3 DNA reads as TGCGCCAGCAGCCGTAAAAGGGATACTACCTACGAGCAGTACTTC. As protein: CASSRKRDTTYEQYF.

The rearrangement links TRBV11-1 to TRBJ2-5; TRBD1 aligns across 7 bases. V was pared by 5 bases and J by 2 bases, with 2 bases of the junction left unmatched. The germline V gene encodes CDR1 SGHAT and CDR2 FQDESV (reference sequence). CDR3 length equals 13 residues. CDR3 in DNA: TGTGCCAGCAGCAGGGGACAGCAAGAGACCCAGTACTTC. Protein sequence: CASSRGQQETQYF.

The chain couples TRBV19 to TRBJ2-7, with 16 bases aligning to TRBD2. CDR3 length: 17 amino acids. With V trimmed by 4 bases and J by 5 bases, 8 bases remained unmatched. Germline V lookup: CDR1 LNHDA, CDR2 SQIVND (reference sequence). Here the CDR3 reads CASSTGTSGRADNEQYF. In DNA form, the CDR3 reads TGTGCCAGTAGTACGGGGACTAGCGGGAGGGCCGACAACGAGCAGTACTTC.

The chain joins TRBV6-4 to TRBJ2-1; 7 positions match TRBD2. The germline V gene has CDR1 MRHNA and CDR2 SNTAGT. The CDR3 is 15 residues long. V dropped 4 bases and J dropped 1; count of bases not matched to a gene: 4. This chain's CDR3 is CASSGTGGSYNEQFF. The CDR3 coding sequence is TGTGCCAGCAGTGGGACGGGAGGATCCTACAATGAGCAGTTCTTC.

V and J are TRBV29-1 and TRBJ2-5; D is possibly TRBD1 or TRBD2 (6 bases each). Germline assignment: CDR1 SQVTM and CDR2 ANQGSEA. The CDR3 totals 12 residues. V was pared by 6 bases and J by 4 bases, with 12 bases between. CDR3 DNA sequence: TGCAGCGTCGAGGGGGGCCCAGAGACCCAGTACTTC. This gives the protein CSVEGGPETQYF.